The 25 T cell receptor beta chains listed next were all sequenced from one sample in a study of T cell responses to AZD1222 COVID-19 vaccine. Some clones are missing from TCRdb's copy, which holds only in-frame ones; the method was immunoSEQ multiplex PCR. This sample has tens of thousands of clones, with approximately 83% found just once. The starting material was peripheral blood, obtained on day 0 of AZD1222 vaccination. The receptors stem from an adult in good health.

The chain is built from TRBV7-9 and TRBJ1-2; TRBD1 matches 11 bases. This CDR3 has 17 residues. Germline CDR1 and CDR2: SEHNR and FQNEAQ (reference sequence). V was clipped by 5 bases and J by 0 bases; unmatched bases: 8. The CDR3 DNA reads TGTGCCAGCAGCCCAGGACAGGGGGCGCCGGCTAACTATGGCTACACCTTC. This gives the protein CASSPGQGAPANYGYTF. Full variable domain (outside the CDR3, taken from reference TRBV7-9 and TRBJ1-2): DTGVSQNPRHKITKRGQNVTFRCDPISEHNRLYWYRQTLGQGPEFLTYFQNEAQLEKSRLLSDRFSAERPKGSFSTLEIQRTEQGDSAMYLCASSPGQGAPANYGYTFGSGTRLTVV.

The J gene is TRBJ2-7, the V gene TRBV7-2, with D uncertain. V dropped 1 base and J dropped 5 bases, with 9 bases sitting between them. The CDR3 is 13 amino acids. Germline V gives CDR1 SGHTA, CDR2 FQGNSA. In DNA form, the CDR3 reads TGTGCCAGCAGCTTAGAAGTGAGGAACGAGCAGTACTTC. Protein product: CASSLEVRNEQYF. The full variable domain, in which reference TRBV7-2 and TRBJ2-7 provide the parts outside the CDR3, is GAGVSQSPSNKVTEKGKDVELRCDPISGHTALYWYRQSLGQGLEFLIYFQGNSAPDKSGLPSDRFSAERTGGSVSTLTIQRTQQEDSAVYLCASSLEVRNEQYFGPGTRLTVT.

The V call is TRBV3-1 (or the pseudogene TRBV3-2), the J call TRBJ2-2; TRBD2 might be the D (7 bases). V was cut by 6 bases and J by 0 bases, with 14 bases left in between. Germline CDR1 is LGHDT and CDR2 is YNNKEL (reference sequence). The CDR3 is 16 amino acids. The CDR3 DNA reads TGTGCCAGCAGACAAAGCGGGACAACGAACACCGGGGAGCTGTTTTTT. Translation: CASRQSGTTNTGELFF.

This chain joins TRBV7-2 and TRBJ2-7, with 15 bases matching TRBD2. The V and J ends lost 3 bases and 4 bases, in that order; junction bases with no gene match: 1. CDR1 is SGHTA, CDR2 FQGNSA, per germline. The CDR3 covers 15 residues. In DNA, the CDR3 is TGTGCCAGCAGCTTCGGACTAGCGGGAGGGTACGAGCAGTACTTC. It translates to CASSFGLAGGYEQYF.

This sequence joins TRBV9 and TRBJ1-1; unclear D gene. Germline assignment: CDR1 SGDLS and CDR2 YYNGEE. V was pared by 4 bases and J by 0 bases, with 10 bases between. The CDR3 covers 14 residues. As DNA, the CDR3 is TGTGCCAGCAGCCTCGGAGGGATGAACACTGAAGCTTTCTTT. It translates to CASSLGGMNTEAFF.

The gene calls are TRBV7-9 and TRBJ2-7; 14 bases fit TRBD2. The CDR3 is 17 residues long. Germline CDR1 and CDR2: SEHNR and FQNEAQ (reference sequence). Trimming cost V 8 bases and J 1 base; bases outside gene matches: 10. CDR3 bases: TGTGCCAGCGGGACCGGACTAGCGGGAGGAAATTCCTACGAGCAGTACTTC. Translated, it gives CASGTGLAGGNSYEQYF. Looking up the rest from reference TRBV7-9 and TRBJ2-7 gives the full variable domain: DTGVSQNPRHKITKRGQNVTFRCDPISEHNRLYWYRQTLGQGPEFLTYFQNEAQLEKSRLLSDRFSAERPKGSFSTLEIQRTEQGDSAMYLCASGTGLAGGNSYEQYFGPGTRLTVT.

The chain employs TRBV10-1 and TRBJ1-1; 10 nucleotides match TRBD1. This CDR3 is built from 13 residues. V trimming: 4 bases; J trimming: 7 bases; junction bases outside the gene matches: 3. Germline-derived CDR1 and CDR2 are WNHNN and SYGVQD (reference sequence). CDR3 residues: CASSVRDRGEAFF. CDR3 sequence (DNA): TGCGCCAGCAGTGTAAGGGACAGGGGTGAAGCTTTCTTT.

The chain joins TRBV5-1 to TRBJ2-7; 8 nucleotides agree with TRBD1. The CDR3 has 14 amino acids. CDR1 SGHRS and CDR2 YFSETQ come from the germline V gene. J gave up 5 bases and V 4 bases, and 8 bases lay outside the gene matches. The CDR3 DNA sequence: TGCGCCAGCAGCATCATCGGACAGGGCGACGAGCAGTACTTC. As protein: CASSIIGQGDEQYF. Full variable domain (remainder filled in from reference TRBV5-1 and TRBJ2-7): KAGVTQTPRYLIKTRGQQVTLSCSPISGHRSVSWYQQTPGQGLQFLFEYFSETQRNKGNFPGRFSGRQFSNSRSEMNVSTLELGDSALYLCASSIIGQGDEQYFGPGTRLTVT.

V and J are TRBV28 and TRBJ1-1; TRBD1 matches at 9 bases. Germline trimming cut 6 bases from V and 0 bases from J; bases unmatched to any gene: 14. Germline CDR1 reads MDHEN; CDR2 reads SYDVKM. This CDR3 is 18 amino acids long. In DNA form, the CDR3 reads TGTGCCAGCAGAATCAAAACCGGGACAGGGAGAATGAACACTGAAGCTTTCTTT. This sequence encodes CASRIKTGTGRMNTEAFF.

The gene calls are TRBV7-2 and TRBJ2-7; TRBD2 aligns across 15 bases. V was clipped by 5 bases and J by 6 bases; unmatched bases: 11. The CDR3 runs to 17 residues. Germline lookup yields CDR1 SGHTA and CDR2 FQGNSA. CDR3 coding DNA: TGTGCCAGCAGCCCGGGACTAGCGGGAGGTTCATTGAGCGAGCAGTACTTC. Encoded protein: CASSPGLAGGSLSEQYF.

The V and J genes are TRBV28 and TRBJ1-6, with 9 bases matching TRBD1. CDR1 is MDHEN, CDR2 SYDVKM, per germline. There are 13 residues in the CDR3. With 5 bases clipped from V and 8 bases from J, the junction kept 1 base outside the gene matches. CDR3 bases: TGTGCCAGCAGTACAGGGGGCGATTCACCCCTCCACTTT. Protein sequence: CASSTGGDSPLHF.

CDR3 nucleotide sequence: TGTGCCTGGAGTGTAATGGAGGGGCGGCTAGCGGGGATTTCCTACAATGAGCAGTTCTTC. Translated: CAWSVMEGRLAGISYNEQFF. The chain combines TRBV30 with TRBJ2-1, with TRBD2 matching over 9 bases. This CDR3 has 20 amino acids. The germline CDR1 and CDR2 sequences are GTSNPN and SVGIG (reference sequence). Trimming cost V 0 bases and J 1 base; bases outside gene matches: 16. Filled out from reference TRBV30 and TRBJ2-1, the complete variable domain reads SQTIHQWPATLVQPVGSPLSLECTVEGTSNPNLYWYRQAAGRGLQLLFYSVGIGQISSEVPQNLSASRPQDRQFILSSKKLLLSDSGFYLCAWSVMEGRLAGISYNEQFFGPGTRLTVL.

V and J are TRBV6-1 and TRBJ1-5, with no clear D. Trimming pared 6 bases from V and 4 bases from J, leaving 13 bases between. Germline CDR1 and CDR2: MNHNS and SASEGT. The CDR3 totals 14 residues. The CDR3 loop is CASSSGGGNQPQHF. The DNA of the CDR3 is TGTGCCAGCAGCTCAGGCGGTGGGAATCAGCCCCAGCATTTT.

The V call is TRBV18, the J call TRBJ1-5; 9 bases fit TRBD1. J was trimmed by 3 bases and V by 5 bases; bases with no gene match: 2. The V gene's germline CDR1 is KGHSH and CDR2 LQKENI. CDR3 length: 14 amino acids. This chain's CDR3 is CASSGQGTNQPQHF. The CDR3 bases are TGTGCCAGCTCAGGACAGGGGACCAATCAGCCCCAGCATTTT.

The chain employs TRBV2 and TRBJ2-7, with 9 bases matching TRBD2. The CDR3 length is 14 residues. Per the germline V gene, CDR1 is SNHLY and CDR2 is FYNNEI. J was trimmed by 7 bases and V by 3 bases; bases with no gene match: 7. The CDR3 sequence is CASSDVAGVQEQYF. CDR3 nucleotide sequence: TGTGCCAGCAGTGACGTAGCGGGAGTACAAGAGCAGTACTTC.

The chain has TRBV2 and TRBJ1-2; 7 bases match TRBD1. The CDR3 consists of 14 residues. Trimming removed 7 bases from V and 5 bases from J; junction bases left unmatched: 10. Per the germline V gene, CDR1 is SNHLY and CDR2 is FYNNEI. The DNA for the CDR3 is TGTGCCAGCATTGCGGAGGGGGCCTTTTATGGCTACACCTTC. This sequence encodes CASIAEGAFYGYTF.

The chain has TRBV2 and TRBJ1-1; the match to TRBD1 covers 8 bases. Germline lookup yields CDR1 SNHLY and CDR2 FYNNEI. CDR3 length: 15 amino acids. V was pared by 3 bases and J by 4 bases, with 7 bases of the junction left unmatched. This chain's CDR3 is CASSEDLTGGTEAFF. CDR3 sequence (DNA): TGTGCCAGCAGTGAGGATCTAACAGGGGGCACTGAAGCTTTCTTT. The full variable domain, in which reference TRBV2 and TRBJ1-1 provide the parts outside the CDR3, is EPEVTQTPSHQVTQMGQEVILRCVPISNHLYFYWYRQILGQKVEFLVSFYNNEISEKSEIFDDQFSVERPDGSNFTLKIRSTKLEDSAMYFCASSEDLTGGTEAFFGQGTRLTVV.

The chain employs TRBV4-2 and TRBJ1-4, with TRBD1 matching over 8 bases. J lost 3 bases, V lost 4 bases, and 7 bases had no gene match. Germline V gives CDR1 LGHNA, CDR2 YNFKEQ. The CDR3 has 16 residues. The CDR3 reads CASSRDPDRANEKLFF. DNA of the CDR3: TGTGCCAGCAGCCGCGATCCGGACAGGGCTAATGAAAAACTGTTTTTT.

The V call is TRBV9, the J call TRBJ2-7; 8 bases align to TRBD1. The V gene's germline CDR1 is SGDLS and CDR2 YYNGEE. The CDR3 covers 15 residues. Unmatched junction bases numbered 7, after V lost 2 bases and J lost 3 bases. This CDR3 reads CASSVTGQGHYEQYF. CDR3 bases: TGTGCCAGCAGCGTTACCGGACAGGGTCACTACGAGCAGTACTTC.

The chain is built from TRBV7-3 and TRBJ2-1, with a possible D match to TRBD2 (6 bases). CDR1 and CDR2 from the germline V gene are SGHTA and FQGTGA. Trimming cost V 2 bases and J 1 base, with 9 bases left between them. The CDR3 loop spans 15 amino acids. This CDR3 reads CASSLHGSSYNEQFF. CDR3 DNA sequence: TGTGCCAGCAGCTTACACGGGAGTTCCTACAATGAGCAGTTCTTC.

This clone was detected once. The chain couples TRBV4-1 to TRBJ1-5, with 7 bases aligning to TRBD1. The CDR3 extends over 17 amino acids. V lost 5 bases to trimming and J lost 3 bases; unmatched junction nucleotides: 13. Germline V gene sequence: CDR1 MGHRA, CDR2 YSYEKL. In nucleotides, the CDR3 is TGCGCCAGCAGCTTCGCACCCGCGGGACAGCTCAATCAGCCCCAGCATTTT. The encoded protein is CASSFAPAGQLNQPQHF.

The V call is TRBV5-6, the J call TRBJ2-7; TRBD2 matches at 10 bases. The CDR3 is 17 amino acids. Looked up from germline, CDR1 is SGHDT and CDR2 is YYEEEE. V was clipped by 3 bases and J by 4 bases; unmatched bases: 13. The CDR3 sequence is CASSSPFGLADPYEQYF. The CDR3 nucleotides are TGTGCCAGCAGCTCCCCTTTCGGACTAGCGGATCCTTACGAGCAGTACTTC.

V gene TRBV6-5 combines with J gene TRBJ1-3, with 7 bases aligning to TRBD1. This CDR3 has 16 residues. CDR1 and CDR2 (germline): MNHEY, SVGAGI. The J segment lost 0 bases and the V segment lost 0 bases, leaving 2 bases of the junction unmatched. The CDR3 protein is CASSYSGTVSGNTIYF. CDR3 nucleotide sequence: TGTGCCAGCAGTTACTCCGGGACAGTCTCTGGAAACACCATATATTTT.

J is TRBJ1-5 and V is TRBV4-1; no reliable D call. Germline assignment: CDR1 MGHRA and CDR2 YSYEKL. The CDR3 runs 16 residues. V gave up 0 bases and J gave up 4 bases, with 13 bases separating them. For the CDR3, the DNA is TGCGCCAGCAGCCAAGATCCCCTCGTCAGGAATCAGCCCCAGCATTTT. It codes for CASSQDPLVRNQPQHF.

This clone turned up a few times. The chain couples TRBV11-2 to TRBJ1-2; D remains unclear. The ends were cut back, 5 bases at V and 7 bases at J, with 20 bases in the middle. Per germline, CDR1 SGHAT and CDR2 FQNNGV. The CDR3 runs 15 residues. DNA for the CDR3: TGTGCCAGCAGCCCACTCTCTTCGGGGTCCTCTGGCTACACCTTC. Protein sequence: CASSPLSSGSSGYTF.